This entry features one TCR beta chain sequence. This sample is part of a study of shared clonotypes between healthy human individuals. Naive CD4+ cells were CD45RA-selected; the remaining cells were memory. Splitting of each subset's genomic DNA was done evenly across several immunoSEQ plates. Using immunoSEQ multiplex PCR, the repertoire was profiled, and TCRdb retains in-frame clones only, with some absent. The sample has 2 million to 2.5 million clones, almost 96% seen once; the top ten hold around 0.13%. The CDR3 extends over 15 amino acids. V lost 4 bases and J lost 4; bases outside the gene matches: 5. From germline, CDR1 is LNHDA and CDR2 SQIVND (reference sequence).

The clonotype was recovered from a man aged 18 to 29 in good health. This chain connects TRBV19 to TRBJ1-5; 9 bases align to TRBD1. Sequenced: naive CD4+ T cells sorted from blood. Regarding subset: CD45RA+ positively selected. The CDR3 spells CASSTTGGANQPQHF. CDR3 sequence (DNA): TGTGCCAGTAGTACCACAGGGGGCGCGAATCAGCCCCAGCATTTT.